The 8 T cell receptor beta chains reported below all come from one sample, sequenced in a study of brain T cells in children with intractable seizures. Method: immunoSEQ multiplex PCR; TCRdb's copy keeps in-frame clones and lacks some. The repertoire holds about 340,000 clones, with over 90% as singletons. Time point of the sample: blood from clinic visit 5 months post-surgery; TSC patient then seizure free. Specimen: peripheral blood, collected roughly 5 months after surgery. These TCRs come from a boy less than two years old with tuberous sclerosis and intractable seizures.

The chain carries TRBV18 and TRBJ2-7, with unresolved D. The CDR3 has 16 amino acids. Germline CDR1 is KGHSH and CDR2 is LQKENI. Trimming took 0 bases from V and 7 from J, leaving 19 bases between them. CDR3 protein: CASSPPFSSEVREQYF. CDR3 bases: TGTGCCAGCTCACCACCCTTCTCGTCCGAGGTGAGGGAGCAGTACTTC.

The chain has TRBV15 and TRBJ2-4, with a possible D match to TRBD1 (5 bases). Trimming removed 0 bases from V and 1 base from J, with 10 bases in between. Germline V gives CDR1 LNHNV, CDR2 YYDKDF (reference sequence). CDR3 size: 16 residues. CDR3 in amino acids: CATSRDLGPAKNIQYF. The CDR3 nucleotides read TGTGCCACCAGCAGAGACCTGGGGCCGGCCAAAAACATTCAGTACTTC.

The CDR3 DNA reads TGTGCCAGCAGCTCCGAGGGCGGGAGTTCTTACAATGAGCAGTTCTTC. Its translation is CASSSEGGSSYNEQFF. V and J are TRBV7-3 and TRBJ2-1; 7 bases are a match to TRBD2. The V and J ends lost 4 bases and 4 bases, in that order; junction bases with no gene match: 10. From germline, CDR1 is SGHTA and CDR2 FQGTGA. CDR3 length equals 16 residues. Full variable domain (rest looked up from reference TRBV7-3 and TRBJ2-1): GAGVSQTPSNKVTEKGKYVELRCDPISGHTALYWYRQSLGQGPEFLIYFQGTGAADDSGLPNDRFFAVRPEGSVSTLKIQRTERGDSAVYLCASSSEGGSSYNEQFFGPGTRLTVL.

The chain uses TRBV12-3 or TRBV12-4 and TRBJ1-2; D not resolved. The CDR3 extends over 11 amino acids. V was shortened by 2 bases and J by 6 bases, with 4 bases between the two germline ends. CDR3 coding DNA: TGTGCCAGCAGTTTACCCGATGGCTACACCTTC. It translates to CASSLPDGYTF.

The chain combines TRBV19 with TRBJ1-6; D unresolved. The V end was cut by 3 bases, the J end by 4 bases, with 13 bases between. Looked up from germline, CDR1 is LNHDA and CDR2 is SQIVND (reference sequence). This CDR3 is 16 amino acids long. The CDR3 DNA reads as TGTGCCAGTAGTATGGGCCGGTGGGATTATAATTCACCCCTCCACTTT. The encoded protein is CASSMGRWDYNSPLHF.

The rearrangement uses TRBV5-1 and TRBJ2-7, with TRBD1 matching 7 bases. Trimming took 0 bases from V and 4 from J; bases not matched to a gene: 4. Germline V CDR1 and CDR2: SGHRS, YFSETQ. The CDR3 length is 14 residues. The CDR3, as DNA: TGCGCCAGCAGCTTGGTCGACAGGGCATACGAGCAGTACTTC. It is translated as CASSLVDRAYEQYF.

CDR3 sequence reads: CASSLWARGSSGELFF. CDR3 nucleotides: TGTGCCAGCAGCTTGTGGGCAAGGGGATCGAGCGGGGAGCTGTTTTTT. The chain links TRBV7-6 to TRBJ2-2; perhaps TRBD1 as D (5 bases). Per germline, CDR1 SGHVS and CDR2 FNYEAQ. Trimming left V 3 bases short and J 7 bases short, with 18 bases between. The CDR3 has 16 residues.

The rearrangement links TRBV20-1 to TRBJ1-1; D not resolved. CDR3 length: 13 residues. Germline V gene lookup returns CDR1 DFQATT and CDR2 SNEGSKA (reference sequence). Trimming stripped 3 bases from V and 5 bases from J, with 13 bases between. The CDR3 DNA sequence: TGCAGTGCTAGTTTTATTTCGGGGACTGAAGCTTTCTTT. Translation: CSASFISGTEAFF.